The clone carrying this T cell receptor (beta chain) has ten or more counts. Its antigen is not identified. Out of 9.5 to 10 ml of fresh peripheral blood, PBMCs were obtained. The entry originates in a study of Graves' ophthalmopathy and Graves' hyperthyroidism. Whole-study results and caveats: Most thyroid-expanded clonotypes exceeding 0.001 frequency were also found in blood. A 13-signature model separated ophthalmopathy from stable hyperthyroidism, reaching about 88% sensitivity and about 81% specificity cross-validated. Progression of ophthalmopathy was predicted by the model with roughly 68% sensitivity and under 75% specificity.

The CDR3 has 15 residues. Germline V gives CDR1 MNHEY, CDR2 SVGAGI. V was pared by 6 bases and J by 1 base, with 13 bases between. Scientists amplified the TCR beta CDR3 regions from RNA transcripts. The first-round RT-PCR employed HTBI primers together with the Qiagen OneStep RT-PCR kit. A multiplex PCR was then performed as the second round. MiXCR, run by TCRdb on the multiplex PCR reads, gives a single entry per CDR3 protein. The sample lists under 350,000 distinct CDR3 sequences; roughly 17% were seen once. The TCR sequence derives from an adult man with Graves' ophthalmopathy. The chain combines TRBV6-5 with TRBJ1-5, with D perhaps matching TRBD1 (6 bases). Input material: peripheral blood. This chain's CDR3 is CASRTTGLSNQPQHF. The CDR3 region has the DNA TGTGCCAGCAGGACAACAGGGTTGAGCAATCAGCCCCAGCATTTT.